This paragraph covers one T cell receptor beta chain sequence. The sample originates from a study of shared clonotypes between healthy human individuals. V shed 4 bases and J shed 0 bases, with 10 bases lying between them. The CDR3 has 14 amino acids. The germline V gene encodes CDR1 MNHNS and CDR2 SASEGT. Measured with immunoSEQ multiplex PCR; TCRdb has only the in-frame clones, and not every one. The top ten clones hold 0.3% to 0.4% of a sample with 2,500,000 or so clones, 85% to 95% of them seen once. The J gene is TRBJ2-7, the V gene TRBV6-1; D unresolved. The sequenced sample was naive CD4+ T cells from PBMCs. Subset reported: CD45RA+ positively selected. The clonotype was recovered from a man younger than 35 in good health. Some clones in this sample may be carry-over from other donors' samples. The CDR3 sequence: CASSGRRPSYEQYF. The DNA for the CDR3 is TGTGCCAGCAGTGGTCGGCGACCCTCCTACGAGCAGTACTTC.